A single sample is the source of the 25 T cell receptor beta chains below, sequenced in a study of T cells in Graves' hyperthyroidism and ophthalmopathy. Using RNA transcripts as the source, TCR beta CDR3 regions were amplified. RT-PCR in the first round (using the HTBI primer set) targeted the TCR CDR3. MiXCR, run by TCRdb on the multiplex PCR reads, gives a single entry per CDR3 protein. The sample yields some 490,000 distinct CDR3 sequences, approximately 22% seen once. Sequenced material: blood. These receptors were obtained from a woman in her 70s with Graves' ophthalmopathy.

This clonotype occurred a few times. V and J are TRBV5-1 and TRBJ2-1; TRBD1 agrees at 8 bases. Per germline, CDR1 SGHRS and CDR2 YFSETQ. Losses at the gene ends were 1 base for V and 0 bases for J; bases not matched to a gene: 12. The CDR3 runs 19 residues. CDR3 DNA sequence: TGCGCCAGCAGCTTGATTGGACAGGGAGCAGGCACCTCCTACAATGAGCAGTTCTTC. Translated, it gives CASSLIGQGAGTSYNEQFF.

This clonotype has just a few counts. CDR3 region: CASSPGLAGRGSPYNEQFF. DNA for the CDR3: TGTGCCAGCAGCCCGGGACTAGCGGGAAGGGGCTCCCCTTACAATGAGCAGTTCTTC. This chain uses TRBV5-6 with TRBJ2-1; 13 bases line up with TRBD2. The germline gives CDR1 SGHDT, CDR2 YYEEEE. The CDR3 loop spans 19 amino acids. J lost 4 bases, V lost 4 bases, and 14 bases had no gene match.

The table lists this clonotype with many counts. The chain employs TRBV20-1 and TRBJ2-4, with D tentatively TRBD1 (7 bases). Germline lookup yields CDR1 DFQATT and CDR2 SNEGSKA (reference sequence). The CDR3 is 16 amino acids. Trimming cost V 5 bases and J 1 base, with 18 bases left between them. CDR3 bases: TGCAGTGCTGCACCGGGGGCGGGACAGGCCAAAAACATTCAGTACTTC. Translating gives CSAAPGAGQAKNIQYF.

Comment on this clonotype: A clone one base away is much larger, so this may be a read error. The V call is TRBV29-1, the J call TRBJ1-1, with D uncertain. The CDR3 sequence is 11 residues long. Germline V gene lookup returns CDR1 SQVTM and CDR2 ANQGSEA. CDR3 in DNA: TGCAACGTTATCGCTTACGCTGAAGCTTTCTTT. Protein: CNVIAYAEAFF.

Concerning this clonotype: A read error is possible here, since a much larger clone lies one base away. Since no conserved phenylalanine or tryptophan closes the CDR3, a read error is the likely cause. This chain links TRBV20-1 with TRBJ2-5; D is perhaps TRBD1 or TRBD2 (5 bases each). CDR1 and CDR2 from the germline V gene are DFQATT and SNEGSKA (reference sequence). The CDR3 consists of 14 residues. Trimming cost V 0 bases and J 2 bases, with 10 bases left between them. The CDR3 is CSARDQGRQETQYL. In DNA, the CDR3 is TGCAGTGCTAGAGATCAGGGACGACAAGAGACCCAGTACCTC.

A word on this clonotype: Being one base from a much bigger clone, this may be a read error. The J gene is TRBJ2-5, the V gene TRBV2, with 9 bases that match TRBD2. This CDR3 spans 14 amino acids. Looked up from germline, CDR1 is SNHLY and CDR2 is FYNNEI. Unmatched junction bases numbered 8, after V lost 7 bases and J lost 5 bases. The CDR3 DNA reads TGTGCCAGCAAGAGGCGGGAGGGCTCTGAGACCCAGTACTTC. Protein: CASKRREGSETQYF.

This clonotype was found many times. The chain carries TRBV7-9 and TRBJ2-5, with 7 nucleotides matching TRBD1. From germline, CDR1 is SEHNR and CDR2 FQNEAQ (reference sequence). The CDR3 length is 15 residues. Trimming removed 3 bases from V and 2 bases from J; junction bases left unmatched: 6. The CDR3 DNA reads as TGTGCCAGCAGCTTGGCAGGGGGTAAACAAGAGACCCAGTACTTC. This translates into CASSLAGGKQETQYF.

In this sample, this clonotype turned up many times. The V call is TRBV11-2, the J call TRBJ2-1; 7 bases are shared with TRBD2. From germline, CDR1 is SGHAT and CDR2 FQNNGV. This CDR3 is built from 15 residues. J was trimmed by 6 bases and V by 5 bases; bases with no gene match: 10. In nucleotides, the CDR3 is TGTGCCAGCAGCACCCCGATCAAGCGGGGCAATGAGCAGTTCTTC. It codes for CASSTPIKRGNEQFF.

This clonotype was seen many times. The rearrangement links TRBV11-2 to TRBJ1-1, with 9 bases lining up with TRBD1. Germline CDR1 is SGHAT and CDR2 is FQNNGV. The CDR3 extends over 16 amino acids. J was trimmed by 8 bases and V by 5 bases; bases with no gene match: 15. CDR3 protein: CASSHRDRVPQGEAFF. The CDR3 nucleotides read TGTGCCAGCAGCCACCGGGACAGGGTACCTCAGGGCGAAGCTTTCTTT.

This clonotype was observed a few times. This chain connects TRBV25-1 to TRBJ2-1, with 8 bases identical to TRBD2. Germline CDR1 reads MGHDK; CDR2 reads SYGVNS. V lost 4 bases, J lost 3 bases, and 5 bases stayed unmatched. The CDR3 length is 15 residues. CDR3 bases: TGTGCCAGCAGTGTAGCGGGACTCCTCTACAATGAGCAGTTCTTC. It specifies CASSVAGLLYNEQFF. Filled out from reference TRBV25-1 and TRBJ2-1, the complete variable domain reads EADIYQTPRYLVIGTGKKITLECSQTMGHDKMYWYQQDPGMELHLIHYSYGVNSTEKGDLSSESTVSRIRTEHFPLTLESARPSHTSQYLCASSVAGLLYNEQFFGPGTRLTVL.

This clonotype was found a few times. The chain has TRBV6-6 and TRBJ2-4; TRBD1 might be the D (6 bases). The CDR3 has 14 amino acids. Trimming removed 2 bases at V and 4 bases at J, with 9 bases between. The germline CDR1 and CDR2 sequences are MNHNY and SVGAGI (reference sequence). The CDR3 nucleotides read TGTGCCAGCAGTTACGGGGACAATAAAAACATTCAGTACTTC. Its protein product is CASSYGDNKNIQYF.

This clonotype was counted ten times or more. V is TRBV2 and J is TRBJ2-7; 7 bases are a match to TRBD1. From germline, CDR1 is SNHLY and CDR2 FYNNEI. V shed 0 bases and J 1 base; nucleotides not matched to a gene: 0. The CDR3 has 14 amino acids. The CDR3 loop reads CASSEATGSYEQYF. The CDR3 coding sequence is TGTGCCAGCAGTGAAGCGACAGGGTCCTACGAGCAGTACTTC.

The table lists this clonotype with a few counts. The CDR3 DNA sequence: TGTGCCAGCCAACCTACGGGAGGCTCGTACGAGCAGTACTTC. Translation: CASQPTGGSYEQYF. The chain links TRBV2 to TRBJ2-7; 7 positions agree with TRBD2. J lost 4 bases, V lost 8 bases, and 11 bases had no gene match. The CDR3 is 14 amino acids. Germline V lookup: CDR1 SNHLY, CDR2 FYNNEI. Based on the CDR3 plus reference TRBV2 and TRBJ2-7, the full variable domain is EPEVTQTPSHQVTQMGQEVILRCVPISNHLYFYWYRQILGQKVEFLVSFYNNEISEKSEIFDDQFSVERPDGSNFTLKIRSTKLEDSAMYFCASQPTGGSYEQYFGPGTRLTVT.

The chain uses TRBV20-1 and TRBJ1-6; D might be TRBD1 (5 bases). Germline CDR1 and CDR2: DFQATT and SNEGSKA (reference sequence). V lost 0 bases and J 4 bases, leaving 16 bases between the germline ends. The CDR3 spans 17 residues. CDR3 coding DNA: TGCAGTGCTAGAGATGCGGGGGGGAGGCTTTATAATTCACCCCTCCACTTT. Protein product: CSARDAGGRLYNSPLHF.

This rearrangement joins TRBV12-3 or TRBV12-4 to TRBJ2-1, with D tentatively TRBD1 (6 bases). There are 16 residues in the CDR3. V was clipped by 1 base and J by 1 base, with 11 bases between them. CDR3 residues: CASSLGTVFSYNEQFF. CDR3 in DNA: TGTGCCAGCAGTTTAGGGACAGTCTTTTCCTACAATGAGCAGTTCTTC.

This clonotype was seen a handful of times. The chain is built from TRBV5-8 and TRBJ2-1, with D perhaps matching TRBD2 (6 bases). Germline V gene data show CDR1 as SGHTS and CDR2 as YDEGEE. The CDR3 runs to 15 residues. The V end was cut by 0 bases, the J end by 2 bases, with 9 bases between. CDR3 DNA: TGTGCCAGCAGCTTGGTAGCGGCAACCTACAATGAGCAGTTCTTC. The encoded protein is CASSLVAATYNEQFF.

A few counts support this clonotype. The chain carries TRBV6-5 and TRBJ1-2; maybe TRBD1 (6 bases). The germline V and J ends were trimmed by 0 bases and 5 bases, with 10 bases remaining between them. The CDR3 covers 14 residues. Germline CDR1 and CDR2: MNHEY and SVGAGI. The CDR3 region is CASSYSQGMYGYTF. CDR3 sequence (DNA): TGTGCCAGCAGTTACTCGCAGGGGATGTATGGCTACACCTTC.

The chain links TRBV18 to TRBJ2-5, with 9 nucleotides matching TRBD1. CDR1 and CDR2 from the germline V gene are KGHSH and LQKENI. The CDR3 extends over 15 amino acids. V trimming: 5 bases; J trimming: 5 bases; junction bases outside the gene matches: 9. CDR3 amino acids: CASSLSGTGSETQYF. In nucleotides, the CDR3 is TGTGCCAGCTCATTATCCGGGACAGGGAGTGAGACCCAGTACTTC.

This clonotype was detected a few times. Here the CDR3 reads CASSGRTGSSSGNTIYF. Written as DNA, the CDR3 is TGTGCCAGCAGCGGTAGGACAGGGTCCAGCTCTGGAAACACCATATATTTT. The chain couples TRBV28 to TRBJ1-3; 8 positions agree with TRBD1. Trimming took 6 bases from V and 0 from J; bases not matched to a gene: 10. Germline V gives CDR1 MDHEN, CDR2 SYDVKM. The CDR3 covers 17 residues.

This clonotype was seen repeatedly, ten times or more. This chain connects TRBV6-1 to TRBJ1-1, with 9 bases lining up with TRBD1. Losses at the gene ends were 6 bases for V and 4 bases for J; bases not matched to a gene: 9. This CDR3 contains 15 residues. CDR1 is MNHNS and CDR2 is SASEGT in the germline V gene. CDR3 nucleotides: TGTGCCAGCAGCTCACAGGGGGCGGCAGGCACTGAAGCTTTCTTT. This gives the protein CASSSQGAAGTEAFF.

This sequence joins TRBV5-4 and TRBJ2-1, with a tentative D call TRBD1 (5 bases). CDR3 size: 14 residues. The V and J ends lost 6 bases and 6 bases respectively, with 16 bases between them. Looked up from germline, CDR1 is SGHNT and CDR2 is YYREEE (reference sequence). CDR3 coding DNA: TGTGCCAGCACCAATCGGCAGGGTGGCAATGAGCAGTTCTTC. Translation: CASTNRQGGNEQFF.

This clonotype came up a few times. The CDR3 reads CATSRTSRGQPTPISNQPQHF. As DNA, the CDR3 is TGTGCCACCAGCAGAACCTCTAGGGGTCAGCCTACACCGATAAGCAATCAGCCCCAGCATTTT. The chain is built from TRBV15 and TRBJ1-5; D perhaps matches TRBD1 (5 bases). Germline assignment: CDR1 LNHNV and CDR2 YYDKDF (reference sequence). V shed 2 bases and J shed 1 base, with 27 bases lying between them. The length of the CDR3 is 21 residues.

This clonotype has at least ten counts. J is TRBJ2-3 and V is TRBV6-5; perhaps TRBD2 as D (7 bases). The V gene lost 0 bases and the J gene lost 0 bases, with 16 bases spanning the gap. CDR1 is MNHEY, CDR2 SVGAGI, per germline. This CDR3 has 18 residues. The CDR3 region has the DNA TGTGCCAGCAGTTACTCGAATTCGGGGGGCGACAGCACAGATACGCAGTATTTT. As protein: CASSYSNSGGDSTDTQYF.

The chain has TRBV13 and TRBJ1-3; D is ambiguous. CDR3 length: 13 residues. CDR1 and CDR2 (germline): PRHDT, FYEKMQ (reference sequence). Trimming pared 4 bases from V and 2 bases from J, leaving 6 bases between. In nucleotides, the CDR3 is TGTGCCAGCAGCTGGCTGCCTGGAAACACCATATATTTT. Amino acids: CASSWLPGNTIYF.

This clonotype was counted ten times or more. The chain combines TRBV20-1 with TRBJ1-1, with D unclear. Trimming shortened V by 3 bases and J by 3 bases, and 8 bases separated the two germline ends. The CDR3 spans 12 residues. CDR1 DFQATT and CDR2 SNEGSKA come from the germline V gene (reference sequence). The CDR3 spells CSASSIHTEAFF. For the CDR3, the DNA is TGCAGTGCTAGTAGCATCCACACTGAAGCTTTCTTT.